This TCR beta chain comes out of a study of T cells in localized non-small cell lung cancer. Overall study results and limits: Heterogeneity remains possible because sequencing was limited to only one tumor region. Across samples, adjacent lung featured a median roughly 60 of the top 100 tumor clones. Uninvolved adjacent lung had more T cell clonality than any other tissue, topping tumor.

The CDR3 loop spans 16 amino acids. V dropped 0 bases and J dropped 4; count of bases not matched to a gene: 8. Per the germline V gene, CDR1 is SGHRS and CDR2 is YFSETQ. Turning to this clone: Its specificity is not known.

Measured with immunoSEQ multiplex PCR; TCRdb has only the in-frame clones, and not every one. The sample lists about 21,000 clones, roughly 80% occurring once. V is TRBV5-1 and J is TRBJ1-2; the match to TRBD1 covers 8 bases. The sample was peripheral blood, taken before any cancer treatment. This clonotype originated in a man aged 40 to 75 with stage I lung adenocarcinoma. For the CDR3, the DNA is TGCGCCAGCAGCTTGGAGTACAGGGGGTCTCTCTATGGCTACACCTTC. Translating gives CASSLEYRGSLYGYTF.